The 25 T cell receptor beta chains below come from one sample, sequenced in a study of blood T cell repertoires in COVID-19. The data were produced by immunoSEQ multiplex PCR, yet TCRdb's version contains in-frame clones alone and is incomplete. Among more than 250,000 clones listed, over 75% were seen once. The sequenced sample was peripheral blood. The receptors here all came from a man over 45 with active or convalescent COVID-19.

The chain recombines TRBV2 with TRBJ1-1, with D hard to call. The germline V and J ends were trimmed by 7 bases and 0 bases, with 9 bases remaining between them. Per germline, CDR1 SNHLY and CDR2 FYNNEI. The CDR3 length is 13 residues. The DNA of the CDR3 is TGTGCCAGCACGAGGGAGTTGAACACTGAAGCTTTCTTT. It is translated as CASTRELNTEAFF.

The chain carries TRBV19 and TRBJ1-5; 11 bases fit TRBD1. Trimming removed 0 bases from V and 3 bases from J; junction bases left unmatched: 7. This CDR3 is 18 amino acids long. Germline CDR1 LNHDA, CDR2 SQIVND (reference sequence). The CDR3 protein is CASSIEGTGGRYNQPQHF. DNA of the CDR3: TGTGCCAGTAGTATAGAAGGGACAGGGGGACGGTACAATCAGCCCCAGCATTTT.

This sequence joins TRBV18 and TRBJ2-7, with 8 bases fitting TRBD1. This CDR3 is 14 amino acids long. The V and J ends lost 6 bases and 2 bases, in that order; junction bases with no gene match: 6. Germline V gives CDR1 KGHSH, CDR2 LQKENI. CDR3 protein: CASSPKTGAYEQYF. The CDR3 nucleotides read TGTGCCAGCTCTCCTAAGACAGGGGCCTACGAGCAGTACTTC.

V gene TRBV18 combines with J gene TRBJ2-7; TRBD1 aligns across 7 bases. The CDR3 runs to 15 residues. From germline, CDR1 is KGHSH and CDR2 LQKENI. The V and J ends lost 0 bases and 1 base, in that order; junction bases with no gene match: 3. The CDR3 loop reads CASSPPMGQSYEQYF. For the CDR3, the DNA is TGTGCCAGCTCACCACCGATGGGACAGTCCTACGAGCAGTACTTC.

The chain couples TRBV10-3 to TRBJ2-2; 10 nucleotides align to TRBD1. CDR3 length: 17 amino acids. Germline V gives CDR1 ENHRY, CDR2 SYGVKD. J was trimmed by 5 bases and V by 3 bases; bases with no gene match: 9. CDR3 region: CAISDLFRQGATGELFF. The CDR3 nucleotides are TGTGCCATCAGTGACCTATTTAGACAGGGGGCTACCGGGGAGCTGTTTTTT.

The chain links TRBV7-9 to TRBJ2-7; 9 bases line up with TRBD1. J lost 3 bases, V lost 5 bases, and 8 bases had no gene match. The CDR3 runs 15 residues. Germline values: CDR1 SEHNR, CDR2 FQNEAQ (reference sequence). The CDR3 nucleotides are TGTGCCAGCAGCCCGCCTGGGACAGGGTTCTACGAGCAGTACTTC. It encodes CASSPPGTGFYEQYF. Together with reference TRBV7-9 and TRBJ2-7, the CDR3 gives the full variable domain: DTGVSQNPRHKITKRGQNVTFRCDPISEHNRLYWYRQTLGQGPEFLTYFQNEAQLEKSRLLSDRFSAERPKGSFSTLEIQRTEQGDSAMYLCASSPPGTGFYEQYFGPGTRLTVT.

This rearrangement joins TRBV4-3 to TRBJ2-2; TRBD1 agrees at 7 bases. V dropped 2 bases and J dropped 3; count of bases not matched to a gene: 6. This CDR3 has 16 amino acids. Germline CDR1 and CDR2: LGHNA and YSLEER. CDR3 DNA sequence: TGCGCCAGCAGCCAAATTAACAGGGGATACACCGGGGAGCTGTTTTTT. Encoded protein: CASSQINRGYTGELFF.

The chain combines TRBV5-4 with TRBJ1-1, with a possible D match to TRBD1 (6 bases). V lost 4 bases and J 4 bases, leaving 17 bases between the germline ends. This CDR3 spans 15 amino acids. From germline, CDR1 is SGHNT and CDR2 YYREEE (reference sequence). The CDR3 nucleotides read TGTGCCAGCAGCGGATACCTAGGGGGAAGCACTGAAGCTTTCTTT. This gives the protein CASSGYLGGSTEAFF.

The chain employs TRBV14 and TRBJ2-3; tentatively, D is TRBD2 (5 bases). CDR1 is SGHDN and CDR2 is FVKESK in the germline V gene. V gave up 5 bases and J gave up 6 bases, with 6 bases separating them. The CDR3 sequence is 11 residues long. The CDR3 spells CASSWRDTQYF. CDR3 in DNA: TGTGCCAGCAGCTGGAGGGATACGCAGTATTTT.

This clone has only one observation. V gene TRBV30 combines with J gene TRBJ2-1; 11 bases are shared with TRBD2. J gave up 9 bases and V 3 bases, and 7 bases lay outside the gene matches. This CDR3 spans 14 amino acids. From germline, CDR1 is GTSNPN and CDR2 SVGIG (reference sequence). The CDR3 coding sequence is TGTGCCTGGAGCGCGTTAGCGGGAGGGGGTGAGCAGTTCTTC. Protein: CAWSALAGGGEQFF.

The rearrangement uses TRBV28 and TRBJ2-7; D perhaps matches TRBD2 (6 bases). This CDR3 region has 18 residues. The germline V gene has CDR1 MDHEN and CDR2 SYDVKM. Trimming removed 3 bases at V and 0 bases at J, with 21 bases between. CDR3 in DNA: TGTGCCAGCAGTTTTACCCGGGGGAGAGGTATTCACTCCTACGAGCAGTACTTC. Translated, it gives CASSFTRGRGIHSYEQYF.

The chain recombines TRBV28 with TRBJ1-3; 8 bases align to TRBD1. Looked up from germline, CDR1 is MDHEN and CDR2 is SYDVKM. With 4 bases clipped from V and 4 bases from J, the junction kept 3 bases outside the gene matches. The CDR3 contains 14 residues. The CDR3 loop is CASSSGQGGNTIYF. The CDR3 DNA reads as TGTGCCAGCAGTTCTGGACAGGGAGGAAACACCATATATTTT.

This chain joins TRBV9 and TRBJ2-7; 7 bases agree with TRBD2. Germline lookup yields CDR1 SGDLS and CDR2 YYNGEE. The J segment lost 9 bases and the V segment lost 4 bases, leaving 13 bases of the junction unmatched. The length of the CDR3 is 14 residues. CDR3 sequence: CASSTSGTSKRQYF. Written as DNA, the CDR3 is TGTGCCAGCAGCACGAGCGGGACTTCTAAAAGGCAGTACTTC.

The gene calls are TRBV6-5 and TRBJ2-1; 8 nucleotides line up with TRBD1. The ends lost 4 bases at V and 3 bases at J; junction bases unmatched: 8. The CDR3 extends over 16 amino acids. Germline CDR1 and CDR2: MNHEY and SVGAGI. CDR3 loop: CASSSGQVGIYNEQFF. The CDR3 DNA is TGTGCCAGCAGTTCGGGACAGGTGGGGATCTACAATGAGCAGTTCTTC.

The DNA of the CDR3 is TGTGCCAGTAGTATGAGAAGGGGGCCCTACGAGCAGTACTTC. Translated: CASSMRRGPYEQYF. The chain employs TRBV19 and TRBJ2-7; 7 bases align to TRBD1. The CDR3 covers 14 residues. Looked up from germline, CDR1 is LNHDA and CDR2 is SQIVND (reference sequence). Unmatched junction bases numbered 4, after V lost 3 bases and J lost 2 bases.

For this clone: At one end, the junction sequence differs from germline, possibly due to a read error. The chain employs TRBV24-1 and TRBJ2-5; TRBD1 matches 8 bases. This CDR3 is 13 amino acids long. In germline, CDR1 is KGHDR, CDR2 SFDVKD. The CDR3 DNA follows: TGTGCCACCAGTGGGGCAGGGGGCCAGTATCAGAACTTC. Translated, it gives CATSGAGGQYQNF.

The chain recombines TRBV6-2 or TRBV6-3 with TRBJ1-4, with 7 bases aligning to TRBD1. V trimming: 4 bases; J trimming: 5 bases; junction bases outside the gene matches: 19. The germline gives CDR1 MNHEY, CDR2 SVGEGT. This CDR3 is built from 19 residues. Here the CDR3 reads CASSSRTGAGHRENEKLFF. CDR3 bases: TGTGCCAGCAGTTCGCGGACAGGAGCCGGCCATAGGGAGAATGAAAAACTGTTTTTT.

The chain joins TRBV15 to TRBJ1-4; no reliable D call. CDR1 is LNHNV and CDR2 is YYDKDF in the germline V gene (reference sequence). Trimming removed 0 bases at V and 4 bases at J, with 12 bases between. The CDR3 covers 16 residues. The CDR3 sequence: CATSRDMVQNNEKLFF. The CDR3 DNA follows: TGTGCCACCAGCAGAGATATGGTACAGAATAATGAAAAACTGTTTTTT.

This rearrangement joins TRBV18 to TRBJ1-2, with TRBD1 matching over 8 bases. CDR1 is KGHSH and CDR2 is LQKENI in the germline V gene. The CDR3 is 16 residues long. With V trimmed by 1 base and J by 2 bases, 6 bases remained unmatched. The CDR3 bases are TGTGCCAGCTCACCACGGCGGACAGGGTTGAACTATGGCTACACCTTC. Protein sequence: CASSPRRTGLNYGYTF. The complete variable domain, with remaining parts taken from reference TRBV18 and TRBJ1-2, reads NAGVMQNPRHLVRRRGQEARLRCSPMKGHSHVYWYRQLPEEGLKFMVYLQKENIIDESGMPKERFSAEFPKEGPSILRIQQVVRGDSAAYFCASSPRRTGLNYGYTFGSGTRLTVV.

This chain uses TRBV15 with TRBJ2-2, with a weak D call TRBD2 (5 bases). From germline, CDR1 is LNHNV and CDR2 YYDKDF (reference sequence). The length of the CDR3 is 18 residues. The ends were cut back, 5 bases at V and 0 bases at J, with 19 bases in the middle. CDR3 in amino acids: CATSGTRAAGPNTGELFF. CDR3 DNA: TGTGCCACCAGCGGCACCCGAGCGGCGGGCCCGAACACCGGGGAGCTGTTTTTT.

This clone was picked up one time. V is TRBV5-1 and J is TRBJ2-2; D is unresolved. The germline V and J ends were trimmed by 4 bases and 1 base, with 11 bases remaining between them. Germline V CDR1 and CDR2: SGHRS, YFSETQ. The CDR3 sequence is 15 residues long. This CDR3 reads CASSADYRNTGELFF. CDR3 DNA: TGCGCCAGCAGCGCCGATTATAGGAACACCGGGGAGCTGTTTTTT. The full variable domain, in which reference TRBV5-1 and TRBJ2-2 provide the parts outside the CDR3, is KAGVTQTPRYLIKTRGQQVTLSCSPISGHRSVSWYQQTPGQGLQFLFEYFSETQRNKGNFPGRFSGRQFSNSRSEMNVSTLELGDSALYLCASSADYRNTGELFFGEGSRLTVL.

This clone appeared a single time. This chain connects TRBV5-4 to TRBJ2-7, with 8 bases aligning to TRBD2. Germline assignment: CDR1 SGHNT and CDR2 YYREEE (reference sequence). The CDR3 is made up of 13 amino acids. The V and J ends lost 4 bases and 12 bases, in that order; junction bases with no gene match: 12. The CDR3 DNA reads TGTGCCAGCAGCAGAACGGGACTAGAATCTCCGTACTTC. It specifies CASSRTGLESPYF. Filled out from reference TRBV5-4 and TRBJ2-7, the complete variable domain reads ETGVTQSPTHLIKTRGQQVTLRCSSQSGHNTVSWYQQALGQGPQFIFQYYREEENGRGNFPPRFSGLQFPNYSSELNVNALELDDSALYLCASSRTGLESPYFGPGTRLTVT.

The chain combines TRBV28 with TRBJ1-3; 7 bases agree with TRBD1. CDR1 is MDHEN and CDR2 is SYDVKM in the germline V gene. V dropped 6 bases and J dropped 3; count of bases not matched to a gene: 17. The CDR3 runs to 18 residues. The DNA of the CDR3 is TGTGCCAGCAGATCTAGGTTAAGACAGGGAGCAGTTGGAAACACCATATATTTT. Encoded protein: CASRSRLRQGAVGNTIYF. Full variable domain (missing parts from reference TRBV28 and TRBJ1-3): DVKVTQSSRYLVKRTGEKVFLECVQDMDHENMFWYRQDPGLGLRLIYFSYDVKMKEKGDIPEGYSVSREKKERFSLILESASTNQTSMYLCASRSRLRQGAVGNTIYFGEGSWLTVV.

This chain connects TRBV6-5 to TRBJ1-5; 10 nucleotides match TRBD1. Germline CDR1 MNHEY, CDR2 SVGAGI. The CDR3 sequence is 15 residues long. The ends lost 6 bases at V and 3 bases at J; junction bases unmatched: 5. The CDR3 coding sequence is TGTGCCAGCAGACCCGACAGGGGGCCCAATCAGCCCCAGCATTTT. Protein: CASRPDRGPNQPQHF.

The rearrangement uses TRBV18 and TRBJ2-5; 7 bases are shared with TRBD2. This CDR3 is 16 amino acids long. The junction had 8 bases not matched to a gene; V was cut back by 1 base and J by 3 bases. Germline CDR1 and CDR2: KGHSH and LQKENI. The CDR3 protein is CASSPRVLSGEETQYF. CDR3 in DNA: TGTGCCAGCTCACCACGAGTGCTCAGCGGGGAAGAGACCCAGTACTTC.